These 3 T cell receptor beta chains originate from one sample sequenced in a study of cytomegalovirus exposure and HLA in healthy donors. This PCR relied on a set of 60 Vbeta primers and 13 Jbeta primers. Data came from immunoSEQ multiplex PCR; TCRdb stores just in-frame clones and leaves some out. The data contain under 200,000 clones, roughly four fifths of them singletons. Specimen: PBMCs. The receptors here all came from a man between 50 and 59 years old in good health and CMV-seropositive.

V and J are TRBV30 and TRBJ2-3; 13 bases map to TRBD2. V trimming: 0 bases; J trimming: 5 bases; junction bases outside the gene matches: 8. Germline V lookup: CDR1 GTSNPN, CDR2 SVGIG (reference sequence). The CDR3 runs to 17 residues. The CDR3 coding sequence is TGTGCCTGGAGTGTACGGCGGACTAGCGGGGGTAGAGATACGCAGTATTTT. Translating it yields CAWSVRRTSGGRDTQYF.

The chain joins TRBV5-1 to TRBJ1-5; a possible D gene is TRBD1 (5 bases). Germline V CDR1 and CDR2: SGHRS, YFSETQ. V shed 5 bases and J shed 4 bases, with 13 bases lying between them. The length of the CDR3 is 14 residues. Written as DNA, the CDR3 is TGCGCCAGCAGTCCGGACAAGGGGAATCAGCCCCAGCATTTT. It encodes CASSPDKGNQPQHF.

This chain uses TRBV11-2 with TRBJ1-3; possibly TRBD1 for D (6 bases). V was shortened by 6 bases and J by 7 bases, with 19 bases between the two germline ends. The germline CDR1 and CDR2 sequences are SGHAT and FQNNGV. The CDR3 is made up of 15 amino acids. CDR3 sequence reads: CASSSRGAVGNTIYF. CDR3 coding DNA: TGTGCCAGCAGTTCCAGGGGTGCAGTCGGGAACACCATATATTTT.